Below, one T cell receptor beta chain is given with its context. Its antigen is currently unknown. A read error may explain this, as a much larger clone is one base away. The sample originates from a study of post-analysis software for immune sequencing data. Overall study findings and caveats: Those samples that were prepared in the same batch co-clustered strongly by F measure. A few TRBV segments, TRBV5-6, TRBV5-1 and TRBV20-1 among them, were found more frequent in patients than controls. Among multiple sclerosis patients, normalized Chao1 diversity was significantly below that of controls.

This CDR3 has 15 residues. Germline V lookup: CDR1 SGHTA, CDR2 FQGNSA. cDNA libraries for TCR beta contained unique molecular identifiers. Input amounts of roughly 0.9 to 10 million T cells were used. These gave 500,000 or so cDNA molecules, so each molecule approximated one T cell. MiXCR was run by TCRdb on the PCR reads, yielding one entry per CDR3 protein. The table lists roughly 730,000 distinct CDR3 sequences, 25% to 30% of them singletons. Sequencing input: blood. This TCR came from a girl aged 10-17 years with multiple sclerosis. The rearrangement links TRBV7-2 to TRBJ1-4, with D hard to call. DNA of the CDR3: TGTGTCAGCAGCACACGGACGCGAGGGAATGAAAAACTGTTTTTT. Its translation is CVSSTRTRGNEKLFF.